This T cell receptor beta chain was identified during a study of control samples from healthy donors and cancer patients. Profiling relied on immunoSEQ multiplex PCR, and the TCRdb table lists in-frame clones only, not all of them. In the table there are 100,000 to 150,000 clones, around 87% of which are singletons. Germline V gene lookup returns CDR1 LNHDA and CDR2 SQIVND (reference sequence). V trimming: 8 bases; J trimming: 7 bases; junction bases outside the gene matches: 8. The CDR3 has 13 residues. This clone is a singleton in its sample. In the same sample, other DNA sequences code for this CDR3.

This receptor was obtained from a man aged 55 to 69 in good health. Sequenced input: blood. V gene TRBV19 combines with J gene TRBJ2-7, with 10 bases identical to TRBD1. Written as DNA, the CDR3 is TGTGCCAGTTCCTGGGACAGGGGTGGAGAGCAGTACTTC. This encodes CASSWDRGGEQYF.